This TCR beta chain was retrieved from a study of early T cells in non-severe SARS-CoV-2 infection. Study context: Sequencing of bulk RNA from unsorted whole blood was done, without chain pairing.

Attachment of unique molecular identifiers to individual cDNA molecules was performed. TCRdb re-derived calls from the 5' RACE reads in MiXCR, one entry per CDR3 protein. The sample contains 50,000 to 70,000 distinct CDR3 sequences, about an eighth of which appear only once. The V and J ends lost 4 bases and 4 bases respectively, with 12 bases between them. The CDR3 contains 14 residues. Per germline, CDR1 LGHNA and CDR2 YSLEER. This chain uses TRBV4-3 with TRBJ2-3, with a weak D call TRBD1 (6 bases). This clonotype was obtained from an adult who was a healthcare worker with PCR-confirmed SARS-CoV-2 infection or an uninfected control (not recorded which). The sequenced sample was whole blood. Here the CDR3 reads CASSPRGLADTQYF. Here the CDR3 DNA reads TGCGCCAGCAGCCCCAGGGGTTTGGCAGATACGCAGTATTTT.